The 32 T cell receptor beta chains below all came from one sample that was sequenced in a study of CD8 T cells in Susac syndrome. RNA in amounts of about 0.45 to 1 ug was reverse transcribed with random hexamers. Using its own MiXCR run on the immunoSEQ multiplex PCR reads, TCRdb lists one record per CDR3 protein. Of 55,000 to 75,000 distinct CDR3 sequences in the sample, 85% to 95% were seen once. The sample consisted of CD4+ T cells from PBMCs. The source of these receptors is a human donor with Susac syndrome.

This chain joins TRBV7-3 and TRBJ2-5; 7 bases are shared with TRBD2. Germline V gene data show CDR1 as SGHTA and CDR2 as FQGTGA. The CDR3 is made up of 13 amino acids. J was trimmed by 5 bases and V by 4 bases; bases with no gene match: 4. CDR3 DNA sequence: TGTGCCAGCAGCTATAGGGAGGGCGAGACCCAGTACTTC. Its translation: CASSYREGETQYF.

The chain links TRBV6-5 to TRBJ2-3; D gene ambiguous. The CDR3 has 14 amino acids. Trimming left V 3 bases short and J 0 bases short, with 7 bases between. Germline loops: CDR1 MNHEY, CDR2 SVGAGI. CDR3 protein: CASSYSISTDTQYF. The CDR3 bases are TGTGCCAGCAGTTATTCAATTAGCACAGATACGCAGTATTTT.

The chain employs TRBV6-5 and TRBJ2-7; D not certain. Per germline, CDR1 MNHEY and CDR2 SVGAGI. Trimming removed 6 bases at V and 7 bases at J, with 16 bases between. The CDR3 runs 13 residues. The CDR3 DNA is TGTGCCAGCAGCGTCGGGTTCTCTACGGAGCAGTACTTC. Protein product: CASSVGFSTEQYF.

The genes are TRBV27 and TRBJ2-7; TRBD1 is a possible D gene (5 bases). V lost 6 bases and J 6 bases, leaving 27 bases between the germline ends. CDR1 is MNHEY, CDR2 SMNVEV, per germline (reference sequence). This CDR3 has 17 amino acids. Written as DNA, the CDR3 is TGTGCCAGCAGCACCCGGTCAAGGAGCGCAGGGATACTCGAGCAGTACTTC. Its protein product is CASSTRSRSAGILEQYF.

The chain joins TRBV23-1 to TRBJ2-2, with D possibly TRBD1 on 5 matching bases. TRBV23-1 qualifies as an ORF whose function is uncertain. Trimming shortened V by 6 bases and J by 5 bases, and 25 bases separated the two germline ends. This CDR3 is 18 amino acids long. The CDR3 DNA reads TGCGCCAGCAGACTCGATACTCAGGGTCTCAGGAAAACCGGGGAGCTGTTTTTT. Translated, it gives CASRLDTQGLRKTGELFF.

The V and J genes are TRBV5-4 and TRBJ2-5; D is perhaps TRBD1 or TRBD2 (5 bases each). CDR1 is SGHNT, CDR2 YYREEE, per germline (reference sequence). CDR3 length: 13 amino acids. Trimming cost V 3 bases and J 3 bases, with 9 bases left between them. The CDR3 here is CASSSGRKETQYF. As DNA, the CDR3 is TGTGCCAGCAGCTCGGGACGGAAAGAGACCCAGTACTTC.

This clonotype was seen only once. The CDR3 reads CAIRDREIGNEKLFF. The CDR3 region has the DNA TGTGCCATCCGGGACAGGGAAATTGGGAATGAAAAACTGTTTTTT. The chain links TRBV28 to TRBJ1-4; 9 positions agree with TRBD1. The CDR3 is 15 amino acids. Looked up from germline, CDR1 is MDHEN and CDR2 is SYDVKM. After removal of 10 bases from V and 5 bases from J, the junction contained 11 bases not matched to a gene.

The rearrangement uses TRBV30 and TRBJ1-2; TRBD1 aligns across 9 bases. Germline values: CDR1 GTSNPN, CDR2 SVGIG (reference sequence). There are 14 residues in the CDR3. The ends lost 2 bases at V and 2 bases at J; junction bases unmatched: 3. Written as DNA, the CDR3 is TGTGCCTGGAGTCGGACAGGGGTGAACTATGGCTACACCTTC. This encodes CAWSRTGVNYGYTF.

CDR3 loop: CASSYQLATEAFF. CDR3 nucleotide sequence: TGTGCCAGCAGTTACCAGTTGGCTACTGAAGCTTTCTTT. J is TRBJ1-1 and V is TRBV6-2 or TRBV6-3; D not resolved. Germline V gene data show CDR1 as MNHEY and CDR2 as SVGEGT. The CDR3 is 13 amino acids. V lost 2 bases and J 5 bases, leaving 9 bases between the germline ends.

This clonotype was seen just once. The rearrangement uses TRBV20-1 and TRBJ1-4, with 8 bases matching TRBD1. CDR3 length: 13 amino acids. The germline V gene has CDR1 DFQATT and CDR2 SNEGSKA (reference sequence). J gave up 5 bases and V 5 bases, and 4 bases lay outside the gene matches. The CDR3, as DNA: TGCAGTGCTTACCGGGACAGGAATGAAAAACTGTTTTTT. It encodes CSAYRDRNEKLFF.

The chain employs TRBV7-2 and TRBJ2-3, with TRBD1 matching 9 bases. The length of the CDR3 is 16 residues. Looked up from germline, CDR1 is SGHTA and CDR2 is FQGNSA. The trim removed 3 bases at V and 5 bases at J, leaving 9 bases unmatched. DNA of the CDR3: TGTGCCAGCAGCTTTGTTGGGACAGGGATTGGAGATACGCAGTATTTT. Amino acids: CASSFVGTGIGDTQYF.

This chain joins TRBV11-3 and TRBJ2-4; 8 nucleotides match TRBD1. This CDR3 contains 17 residues. Germline CDR1 and CDR2: SGHNT and YENEEA. V shed 2 bases and J 1 base; nucleotides not matched to a gene: 7. The CDR3 nucleotides read TGTGCCAGCAGCTTACGCAGGGGGCGGGCGGCCAAAAACATTCAGTACTTC. Its protein product is CASSLRRGRAAKNIQYF.

The CDR3 is CASSQPGQYNEQFF. The CDR3 bases are TGTGCCAGCAGCCAACCTGGTCAGTACAATGAGCAGTTCTTC. V is TRBV4-2 and J is TRBJ2-1; D unresolved. Germline V gene lookup returns CDR1 LGHNA and CDR2 YNFKEQ. The CDR3 spans 14 residues. V was pared by 2 bases and J by 4 bases, with 9 bases between.

The chain combines TRBV6-5 with TRBJ1-2; 7 bases agree with TRBD1. CDR3 length: 14 residues. Germline V gene sequence: CDR1 MNHEY, CDR2 SVGAGI. V gave up 6 bases and J gave up 1 base; unmatched junction bases: 5. The CDR3 here is CASSYRGRNYGYTF. The CDR3 DNA reads as TGTGCCAGCAGCTACAGGGGACGTAACTATGGCTACACCTTC.

This clonotype occurred a few times. The chain links TRBV5-1 to TRBJ2-5, with 8 bases identical to TRBD2. CDR3 length: 13 residues. Unmatched junction bases numbered 0, after V lost 0 bases and J lost 5 bases. Germline CDR1 reads SGHRS; CDR2 reads YFSETQ. CDR3: CASSLGLAETQYF. CDR3 DNA: TGCGCCAGCAGCTTGGGACTAGCGGAGACCCAGTACTTC. The whole variable domain, remainder taken from reference TRBV5-1 and TRBJ2-5, is KAGVTQTPRYLIKTRGQQVTLSCSPISGHRSVSWYQQTPGQGLQFLFEYFSETQRNKGNFPGRFSGRQFSNSRSEMNVSTLELGDSALYLCASSLGLAETQYFGPGTRLLVL.

The chain joins TRBV20-1 to TRBJ1-2; D is possibly TRBD1 (6 bases). CDR1 DFQATT and CDR2 SNEGSKA come from the germline V gene (reference sequence). CDR3 length: 10 amino acids. The V and J ends lost 4 bases and 8 bases respectively, with 8 bases between them. CDR3 in DNA: TGCAGTGCTAAGGGGGTCGGCTACACCTTC. It codes for CSAKGVGYTF.

The chain uses TRBV9 and TRBJ1-4, with D maybe TRBD1 (5 bases). Germline CDR1 reads SGDLS; CDR2 reads YYNGEE. The CDR3 loop spans 14 amino acids. V was pared by 7 bases and J by 5 bases, with 15 bases between. CDR3 amino acids: CASAMGEMNEKLFF. DNA for the CDR3: TGTGCCAGCGCCATGGGGGAGATGAATGAAAAACTGTTTTTT.

The chain is built from TRBV5-6 and TRBJ2-3; weak D call: TRBD1 (6 bases). Trimming cost V 3 bases and J 6 bases, with 11 bases left between them. The CDR3 has 13 residues. Germline values: CDR1 SGHDT, CDR2 YYEEEE. Here the CDR3 reads CASSSQGWDTQYF. The CDR3 coding sequence is TGTGCCAGCAGCTCACAGGGTTGGGATACGCAGTATTTT.

V usage is TRBV7-9 and J usage is TRBJ2-5, with D perhaps matching TRBD2 (7 bases). The germline V gene encodes CDR1 SEHNR and CDR2 FQNEAQ (reference sequence). Trimming shortened V by 6 bases and J by 5 bases, and 16 bases separated the two germline ends. CDR3 size: 14 residues. The CDR3 DNA reads TGTGCCAGCAGGGCGGGGGCCTCGGGGGAGACCCAGTACTTC. The encoded protein is CASRAGASGETQYF.

The chain couples TRBV2 to TRBJ2-7; perhaps TRBD1 as D (6 bases). Trimming shortened V by 7 bases and J by 1 base, and 11 bases separated the two germline ends. CDR3 length: 13 residues. CDR1 and CDR2 from the germline V gene are SNHLY and FYNNEI. This chain's CDR3 is CASTGGQSYEQYF. The CDR3 DNA follows: TGTGCCAGCACGGGTGGACAGTCCTACGAGCAGTACTTC.

This chain links TRBV2 with TRBJ1-2; D unresolved. Trimming removed 1 base from V and 8 bases from J, with 8 bases in between. CDR3 length: 12 residues. Germline lookup yields CDR1 SNHLY and CDR2 FYNNEI. The chain's CDR3 is CASSEDGGGYTF. CDR3 nucleotides: TGTGCCAGCAGTGAAGATGGAGGAGGCTACACCTTC.

The CDR3 DNA reads TGTGCCAGCAGTCAGCCGGGACAGGGAAGAGGTGAAAAACTGTTTTTT. It encodes CASSQPGQGRGEKLFF. This sequence joins TRBV28 and TRBJ1-4, with 9 bases that match TRBD1. Germline values: CDR1 MDHEN, CDR2 SYDVKM. The CDR3 runs to 16 residues. V lost 5 bases, J lost 7 bases, and 11 bases stayed unmatched.

This rearrangement joins TRBV6-5 to TRBJ2-7; the D gene is possibly TRBD1 (6 bases). Germline-derived CDR1 and CDR2 are MNHEY and SVGAGI. V was shortened by 4 bases and J by 4 bases, with 17 bases between the two germline ends. The CDR3 totals 15 residues. This chain's CDR3 is CASSSDNRDKYEQYF. The DNA for the CDR3 is TGTGCCAGCAGTTCTGATAACCGGGACAAGTACGAGCAGTACTTC.

The genes are TRBV3-1 and TRBJ2-2; the D gene is possibly TRBD2 (6 bases). Looked up from germline, CDR1 is LGHDT and CDR2 is YNNKEL (reference sequence). This CDR3 region has 15 residues. The V gene lost 6 bases and the J gene lost 2 bases, with 13 bases spanning the gap. The CDR3 sequence: CASSRRGTNTGELFF. The CDR3 nucleotides read TGTGCCAGCAGTCGACGAGGGACTAACACCGGGGAGCTGTTTTTT.

This chain uses TRBV20-1 with TRBJ2-7, with 10 bases lining up with TRBD2. The CDR3 extends over 13 amino acids. After removal of 3 bases from V and 4 bases from J, the junction contained 3 bases not matched to a gene. Germline values: CDR1 DFQATT, CDR2 SNEGSKA (reference sequence). As DNA, the CDR3 is TGCAGTGCTAGCAGGGGACTAGCGTACGAGCAGTACTTC. As protein: CSASRGLAYEQYF.

V usage is TRBV2 and J usage is TRBJ2-7; 8 positions agree with TRBD2. The CDR3 runs to 14 residues. Losses at the gene ends were 10 bases for V and 4 bases for J; bases not matched to a gene: 12. Germline V lookup: CDR1 SNHLY, CDR2 FYNNEI. The CDR3 DNA reads TGTGCCACAATGGCGGGGGGTGTGTATTACGAGCAGTACTTC. It encodes CATMAGGVYYEQYF. The whole variable domain, filled in from reference TRBV2 and TRBJ2-7, reads EPEVTQTPSHQVTQMGQEVILRCVPISNHLYFYWYRQILGQKVEFLVSFYNNEISEKSEIFDDQFSVERPDGSNFTLKIRSTKLEDSAMYFCATMAGGVYYEQYFGPGTRLTVT.

On this clonotype: The junction and the germline gene differ at one end; a read error may be behind it. V gene TRBV5-6 combines with J gene TRBJ2-1; 7 bases fit TRBD1. From germline, CDR1 is SGHDT and CDR2 YYEEEE. The CDR3 has 13 amino acids. CDR3 nucleotides: TGTGCCAACAGCAAGGACAGGAACAATGAGCAGTTCTTC. Translation gives CANSKDRNNEQFF.

The chain links TRBV11-2 to TRBJ2-1; TRBD2 matches 14 bases. Trimming cost V 5 bases and J 0 bases; bases outside gene matches: 18. The CDR3 is 22 amino acids. Germline CDR1 is SGHAT and CDR2 is FQNNGV. CDR3 protein: CASSHPKRGTSGGRSSYNEQFF. The CDR3 DNA follows: TGTGCCAGCAGCCACCCCAAAAGAGGGACTAGCGGGGGTCGCAGCTCCTACAATGAGCAGTTCTTC.

J is TRBJ1-4 and V is TRBV29-1, with D perhaps matching TRBD1 (5 bases). Trimming removed 3 bases from V and 4 bases from J, with 9 bases in between. Per germline, CDR1 SQVTM and CDR2 ANQGSEA. CDR3 length equals 13 residues. CDR3 amino acids: CSVDGGVNEKLFF. CDR3 DNA sequence: TGCAGCGTTGATGGGGGTGTTAATGAAAAACTGTTTTTT. Combining the CDR3 with reference TRBV29-1 and TRBJ1-4 gives the whole variable domain SAVISQKPSRDICQRGTSLTIQCQVDSQVTMMFWYRQQPGQSLTLIATANQGSEATYESGFVIDKFPISRPNLTFSTLTVSNMSPEDSSIYLCSVDGGVNEKLFFGSGTQLSVL.

The gene calls are TRBV7-9 and TRBJ1-3, with no clear D. Deletions cut 5 bases from V and 4 bases from J, with 6 bases between. Germline CDR1 reads SEHNR; CDR2 reads FQNEAQ (reference sequence). The CDR3 length is 12 residues. The CDR3 DNA sequence: TGTGCCAGCAGCGCGGGAGGAAACACCATATATTTT. Translation: CASSAGGNTIYF.

In DNA form, the CDR3 reads TGTGCCAGCTCACCACGAGGGCCCCCAGATACGCAGTATTTT. As protein: CASSPRGPPDTQYF. The gene calls are TRBV18 and TRBJ2-3, with a possible D match to TRBD2 (5 bases). The CDR3 loop spans 14 amino acids. From germline, CDR1 is KGHSH and CDR2 LQKENI. Trimming left V 1 base short and J 4 bases short, with 9 bases between.

This rearrangement joins TRBV5-1 to TRBJ1-2, with 7 bases matching TRBD1. V lost 4 bases and J lost 1; bases outside the gene matches: 7. This CDR3 comprises 15 residues. Germline CDR1 and CDR2: SGHRS and YFSETQ. CDR3 in amino acids: CASSRGTELNYGYTF. The DNA of the CDR3 is TGCGCCAGCAGCAGAGGGACAGAGCTTAACTATGGCTACACCTTC.